Presented here are 8 T cell receptor beta chains from one specimen sequenced in a study of T cell clonality in common variable immunodeficiency. TCRdb's table, derived via immunoSEQ multiplex PCR, lists solely in-frame clones and lacks some. There are approximately 64,000 clones in the sample, none observed a single time. The sequenced sample was peripheral blood mononuclear cells. The receptors here all came from a person between 18 and 75 years old in good health.

This clone was observed at least ten times. The read stops 3 residues short of the end of the CDR3; the missing end is completed from the germline J gene. The chain is built from TRBV18 and TRBJ1-5; D might be TRBD1 (6 bases). Germline CDR1 and CDR2: KGHSH and LQKENI. Trimming pared 3 bases from V and 3 bases from J, leaving 12 bases between. The CDR3 spans 15 residues. The part of the CDR3 DNA that was read is TGTGCCAGCTCACCGGGAGGGGGAGTCAATCAGCCC. It codes for CASSPGGGVNQP. The full CDR3 protein reads CASSPGGGVNQPQHF.

This clone was observed many times. The CDR3 goes on 3 residues after the read ends, and that part is filled in from the germline J gene. The chain is built from TRBV2 and TRBJ1-2, with TRBD1 matching 8 bases. Germline V gene sequence: CDR1 SNHLY, CDR2 FYNNEI. Trimming at V came to 3 bases and at J to 2 bases, leaving 5 bases not matched to a gene. This CDR3 is 15 amino acids long. CDR3 region: CASSEPDRDNYGYTF. The CDR3 DNA, read in part, is TGTGCCAGCAGTGAGCCGGACAGGGACAACTATGGC.

This clone showed up many times. The read terminates 3 residues before the CDR3 end, so the remaining end is supplied by the germline J gene. The chain combines TRBV20-1 with TRBJ2-1, with D possibly matching TRBD2 (6 bases). Trimming shortened V by 0 bases and J by 4 bases, and 10 bases separated the two germline ends. Germline V gene lookup returns CDR1 DFQATT and CDR2 SNEGSKA (reference sequence). CDR3 length: 14 residues. The sequenced CDR3 bases are TGCAGTGCTAGAGATCTTGCGGGGTACAATGAG. It encodes CSARDLAGYNE. The full CDR3 protein reads CSARDLAGYNEQFF.

Many counts were recorded for this clone. The CDR3 end is not reached by the read, which stops 3 residues before it; the germline J gene fills it in. The chain couples TRBV19 to TRBJ1-2; D is uncertain. The CDR3 is made up of 13 amino acids. Trimming took off 3 bases at V and 3 bases at J, with 8 bases between the two ends. CDR1 LNHDA and CDR2 SQIVND come from the germline V gene (reference sequence). The sequenced part of the CDR3 DNA is TGTGCCAGTAGTATTAACAAGGACTATGGC. This sequence encodes CASSINKDYG. The entire CDR3 sequence reads CASSINKDYGYTF.

This clone was observed many times. The observed sequence ends 3 residues before the CDR3 terminus, with the missing tail filled in from the germline J gene. The V and J genes are TRBV30 and TRBJ2-7; D possibly corresponds to TRBD2 (5 bases). V was shortened by 3 bases and J by 5 bases, with 8 bases between the two germline ends. From germline, CDR1 is GTSNPN and CDR2 SVGIG (reference sequence). There are 11 residues in the CDR3. The chain's CDR3 is CAWRLGDEQYF. CDR3 DNA (partial): TGTGCCTGGAGACTAGGAGACGAG.

The sample holds many counts of this clone. The read ends 3 residues shy of where the CDR3 ends; the end is completed using the germline J gene. The chain is built from TRBV11-2 and TRBJ1-1, with D unresolved. This CDR3 contains 15 residues. Germline CDR1 and CDR2: SGHAT and FQNNGV. Trimming removed 1 base at V and 1 base at J, with 10 bases between. The sequenced part of the CDR3 DNA is TGTGCCAGCAGCTTAGTCCTAAATGGGAACACTGAA. As protein: CASSLVLNGNTE. The complete CDR3 protein is CASSLVLNGNTEAFF.

With regard to this clone: From the germline J gene comes the end of the CDR3, since the read stops 3 residues before it. The chain is built from TRBV5-4 and TRBJ2-7; D is uncertain. CDR1 and CDR2 from the germline V gene are SGHNT and YYREEE (reference sequence). This CDR3 comprises 15 residues. The V end lost 0 bases, the J end lost 5 bases, and 15 bases lay between the germline ends. CDR3 in amino acids: CASSLGTSTRNEQYF. The DNA read from the CDR3 is TGTGCCAGCAGCTTGGGCACGAGTACTCGTAACGAG.

There are many counts of this clone. The CDR3 end lies 3 residues beyond the end of the read and is filled in from the germline J gene. The rearrangement uses TRBV19 and TRBJ1-5, with TRBD1 matching 7 bases. The CDR3 has 14 residues. The germline CDR1 and CDR2 sequences are LNHDA and SQIVND (reference sequence). The V gene end was trimmed by 6 bases and the J gene end by 4 bases; junction bases not matched to a gene: 6. CDR3 sequence: CASRQTGLNQPQHF. CDR3 DNA (partial): TGTGCCAGTAGGCAGACAGGGTTGAATCAGCCC.